This TCR beta chain was identified in a study of blood T cell repertoires in COVID-19. The wider study: Spain, Italy and the United States supplied samples that represented acute and convalescent COVID-19. PBMCs, B-cell-depleted T cells, or T cells were the source of the cDNA or gDNA that made up the material.

The CDR3 sequence is 16 residues long. The germline V gene has CDR1 MNHEY and CDR2 SMNVEV (reference sequence). The ends lost 1 base at V and 5 bases at J; junction bases unmatched: 10. Original analysis: Researchers report that nucleated cell counts were estimated from reference gene primer amplification. Assay used: immunoSEQ multiplex PCR; TCRdb lists only in-frame clones, some missing. Clone size and the V and J calls come from that table; the DNA yielded D and trimming. This table has 130,000 to 150,000 clones, approximately 80% appearing once. The sample comprised peripheral blood. The chain is built from TRBV27 and TRBJ1-2, with 7 bases aligning to TRBD1. The sequence came from a woman aged 50 to 60 with acute or convalescent COVID-19. The CDR3 DNA follows: TGTGCCAGCAGTTTATTCGGGACAGACGGGCGGTATGGCTACACCTTC. It codes for CASSLFGTDGRYGYTF.